This entry is about one TCR beta chain. This sample is drawn from a study of CD8+ T cells in alopecia areata. Trimming cost V 1 base and J 5 bases, with 12 bases left between them. In germline, CDR1 is LNHDA, CDR2 SQIVND (reference sequence). The CDR3 loop spans 15 amino acids. RNA was extracted and reverse transcribed into cDNA as the sequencing template. Sequenced by immunoSEQ multiplex PCR; TCRdb stores in-frame clones only, minus some. The sample includes about 97,000 clones, 41% of them seen just once. The source is a human donor with alopecia areata. Sequencing used CD4+ T cells sorted from blood. This rearrangement joins TRBV19 to TRBJ1-5; D might be TRBD1 (6 bases). The CDR3 DNA sequence: TGTGCCAGTAGTATAGGGCAGGACAGCTATCAGCCCCAGCATTTT. As protein: CASSIGQDSYQPQHF.